This TCR beta chain originates from a study of blood T cell repertoires in COVID-19. At the level of the study: There were acute and convalescent COVID-19 samples, and they came from the United States, Italy and Spain. T cells, B-cell-depleted T cells, or PBMCs supplied cDNA or gDNA.

The J segment lost 2 bases and the V segment lost 4 bases, leaving 9 bases of the junction unmatched. CDR1 and CDR2 from the germline V gene are ENHRY and SYGVKD. The CDR3 runs to 16 residues. The method was immunoSEQ multiplex PCR; TCRdb's version includes in-frame clones alone and lacks a portion of them. Found here are about 290,000 clones, approximately 86% of them singletons; the top ten hold around 4.2%. The origin of this receptor is a woman aged 50 to 60 with active or convalescent COVID-19. The rearrangement uses TRBV10-3 and TRBJ2-3; 7 bases align to TRBD1. What was sequenced was peripheral blood. DNA of the CDR3: TGTGCCATCAGTGTTTCAGGGGGTCTACACACAGATACGCAGTATTTT. It translates to CAISVSGGLHTDTQYF.